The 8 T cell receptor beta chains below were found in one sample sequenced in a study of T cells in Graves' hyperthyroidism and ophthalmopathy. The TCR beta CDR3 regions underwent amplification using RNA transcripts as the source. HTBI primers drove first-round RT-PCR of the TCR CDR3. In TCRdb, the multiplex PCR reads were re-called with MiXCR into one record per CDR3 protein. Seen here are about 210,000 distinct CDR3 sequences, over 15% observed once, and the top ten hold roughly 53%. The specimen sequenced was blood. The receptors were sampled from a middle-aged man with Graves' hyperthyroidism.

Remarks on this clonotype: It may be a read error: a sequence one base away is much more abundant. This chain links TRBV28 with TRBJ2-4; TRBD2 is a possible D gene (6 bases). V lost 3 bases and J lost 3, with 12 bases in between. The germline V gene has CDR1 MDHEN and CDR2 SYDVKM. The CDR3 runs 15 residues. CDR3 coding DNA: TGTGCCAGCAGTTTCTTTAGCGGCGACAAAAACATTCAGTACTTC. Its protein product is CASSFFSGDKNIQYF. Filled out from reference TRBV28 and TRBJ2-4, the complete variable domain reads DVKVTQSSRYLVKRTGEKVFLECVQDMDHENMFWYRQDPGLGLRLIYFSYDVKMKEKGDIPEGYSVSREKKERFSLILESASTNQTSMYLCASSFFSGDKNIQYFGAGTRLSVL.

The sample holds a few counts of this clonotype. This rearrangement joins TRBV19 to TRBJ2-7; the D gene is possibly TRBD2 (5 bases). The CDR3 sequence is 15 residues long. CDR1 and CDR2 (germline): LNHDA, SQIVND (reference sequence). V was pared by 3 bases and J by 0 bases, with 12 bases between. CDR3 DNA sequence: TGTGCCAGTAGTATGAGTAGCGACCCCTCCTACGAGCAGTACTTC. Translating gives CASSMSSDPSYEQYF.

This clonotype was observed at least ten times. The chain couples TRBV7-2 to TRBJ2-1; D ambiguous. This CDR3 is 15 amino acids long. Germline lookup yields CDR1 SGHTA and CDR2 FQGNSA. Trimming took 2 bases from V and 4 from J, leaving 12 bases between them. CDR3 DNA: TGTGCCAGCAGCTTAAGTCGCGGAGAATACAATGAGCAGTTCTTC. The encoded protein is CASSLSRGEYNEQFF.

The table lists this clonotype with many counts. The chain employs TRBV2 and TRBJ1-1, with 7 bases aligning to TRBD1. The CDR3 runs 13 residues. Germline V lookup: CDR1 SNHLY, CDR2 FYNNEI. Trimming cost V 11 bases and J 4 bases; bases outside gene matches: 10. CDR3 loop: CAATGQSGTEAFF. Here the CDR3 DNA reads TGTGCCGCAACGGGACAGTCGGGCACTGAAGCTTTCTTT.

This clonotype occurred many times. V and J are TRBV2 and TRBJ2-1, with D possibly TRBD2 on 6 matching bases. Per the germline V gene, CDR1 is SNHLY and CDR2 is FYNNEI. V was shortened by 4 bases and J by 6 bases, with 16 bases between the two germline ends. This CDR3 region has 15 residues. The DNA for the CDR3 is TGTGCCAGCAGTGTATTACAGGTGGGGGGCAATGAGCAGTTCTTC. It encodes CASSVLQVGGNEQFF.

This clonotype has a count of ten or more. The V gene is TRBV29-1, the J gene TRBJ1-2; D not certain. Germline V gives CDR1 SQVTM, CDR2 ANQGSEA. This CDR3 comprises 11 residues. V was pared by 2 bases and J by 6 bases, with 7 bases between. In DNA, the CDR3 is TGCAGCGTTGAACGGGAGGATGGCTACACCTTC. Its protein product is CSVEREDGYTF.

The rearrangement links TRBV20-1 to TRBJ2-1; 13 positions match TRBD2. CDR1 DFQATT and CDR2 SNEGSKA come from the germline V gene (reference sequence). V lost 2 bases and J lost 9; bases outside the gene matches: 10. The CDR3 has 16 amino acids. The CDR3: CSARNPGTSGMAEQFF. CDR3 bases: TGCAGTGCTAGAAACCCCGGGACTAGCGGGATGGCTGAGCAGTTCTTC.

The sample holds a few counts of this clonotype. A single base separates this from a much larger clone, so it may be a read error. CDR3 nucleotide sequence: TGTGCCAGTAGTATAGTTGTTGGGGGCGGCATGGACACTGAAGCTTTCTTT. This sequence encodes CASSIVVGGGMDTEAFF. The chain uses TRBV19 and TRBJ1-1; TRBD1 might be the D (6 bases). Trimming took off 1 base at V and 3 bases at J, with 18 bases between the two ends. Germline-derived CDR1 and CDR2 are LNHDA and SQIVND (reference sequence). The CDR3 contains 17 residues.